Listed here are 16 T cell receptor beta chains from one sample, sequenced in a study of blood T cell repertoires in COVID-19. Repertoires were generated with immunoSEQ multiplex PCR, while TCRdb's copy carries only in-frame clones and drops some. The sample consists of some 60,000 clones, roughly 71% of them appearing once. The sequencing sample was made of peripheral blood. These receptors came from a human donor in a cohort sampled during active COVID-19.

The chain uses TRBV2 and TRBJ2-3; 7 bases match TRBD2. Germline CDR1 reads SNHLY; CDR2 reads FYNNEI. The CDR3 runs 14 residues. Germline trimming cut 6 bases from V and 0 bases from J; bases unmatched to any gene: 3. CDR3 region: CASSPGGSTDTQYF. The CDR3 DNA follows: TGTGCCAGCAGCCCGGGGGGTAGCACAGATACGCAGTATTTT.

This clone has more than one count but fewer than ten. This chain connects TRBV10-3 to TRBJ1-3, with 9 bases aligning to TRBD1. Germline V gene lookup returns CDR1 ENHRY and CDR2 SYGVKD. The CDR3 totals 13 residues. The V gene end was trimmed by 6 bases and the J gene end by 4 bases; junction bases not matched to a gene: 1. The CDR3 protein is CAIRTGGGNTIYF. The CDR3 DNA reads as TGTGCCATCAGGACAGGGGGAGGAAACACCATATATTTT.

The CDR3 here is CASSPRGQGATNGEQYF. In nucleotides, the CDR3 is TGTGCCAGCTCACCACGCGGACAGGGGGCGACGAACGGCGAGCAGTACTTC. The rearrangement links TRBV18 to TRBJ2-7, with 11 positions matching TRBD1. The CDR3 spans 17 residues. Germline trimming cut 1 base from V and 6 bases from J; bases unmatched to any gene: 11. Germline V gene sequence: CDR1 KGHSH, CDR2 LQKENI.

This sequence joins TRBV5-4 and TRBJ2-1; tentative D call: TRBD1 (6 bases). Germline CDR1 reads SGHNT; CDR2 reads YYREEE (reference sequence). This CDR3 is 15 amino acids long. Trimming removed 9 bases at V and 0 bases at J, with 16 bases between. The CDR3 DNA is TGTGCCACTAACACAGGGCGAAGCTCCTACAATGAGCAGTTCTTC. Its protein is CATNTGRSSYNEQFF.

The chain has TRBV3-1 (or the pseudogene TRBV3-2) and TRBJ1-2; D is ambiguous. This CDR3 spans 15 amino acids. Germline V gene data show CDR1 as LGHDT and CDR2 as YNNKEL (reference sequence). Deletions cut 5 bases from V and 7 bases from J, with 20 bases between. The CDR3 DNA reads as TGTGCCAGCAGCTCAAGCGCGGGGTCAGAGGGTGGCTACACCTTC. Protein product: CASSSSAGSEGGYTF.

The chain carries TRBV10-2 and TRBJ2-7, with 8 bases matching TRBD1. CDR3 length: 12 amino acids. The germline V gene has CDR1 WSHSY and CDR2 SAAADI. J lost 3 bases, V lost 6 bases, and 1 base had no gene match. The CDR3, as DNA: TGCGCCAGCAGCAGGGGGCTCTACGAGCAGTACTTC. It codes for CASSRGLYEQYF.

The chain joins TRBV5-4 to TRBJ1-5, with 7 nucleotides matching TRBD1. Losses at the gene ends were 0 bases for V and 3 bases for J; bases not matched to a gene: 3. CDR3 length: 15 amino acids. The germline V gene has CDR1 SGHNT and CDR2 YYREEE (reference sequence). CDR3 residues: CASSLGGGANQPQHF. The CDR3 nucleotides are TGTGCCAGCAGCTTGGGAGGGGGCGCCAATCAGCCCCAGCATTTT.

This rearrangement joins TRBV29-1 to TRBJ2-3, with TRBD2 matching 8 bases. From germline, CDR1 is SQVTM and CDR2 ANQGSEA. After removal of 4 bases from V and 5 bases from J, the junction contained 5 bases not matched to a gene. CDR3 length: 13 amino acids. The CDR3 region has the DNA TGCAGCGTTGGCGGGGGGCTTGGAGATACGCAGTATTTT. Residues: CSVGGGLGDTQYF.

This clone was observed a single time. DNA for the CDR3: TGTGCCAGCAGTCCCAGGGACAGGGGGCCGCAGTACTTC. It encodes CASSPRDRGPQYF. The genes are TRBV28 and TRBJ2-7; 12 positions match TRBD1. V dropped 5 bases and J dropped 9; count of bases not matched to a gene: 5. Germline lookup yields CDR1 MDHEN and CDR2 SYDVKM. The CDR3 sequence is 13 residues long.

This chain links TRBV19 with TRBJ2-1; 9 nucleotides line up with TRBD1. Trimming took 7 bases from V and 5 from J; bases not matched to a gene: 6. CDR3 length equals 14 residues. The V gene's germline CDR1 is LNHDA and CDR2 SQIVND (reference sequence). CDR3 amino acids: CASKQGQGNNEQFF. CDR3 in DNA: TGTGCCAGTAAGCAGGGACAGGGAAACAATGAGCAGTTCTTC.

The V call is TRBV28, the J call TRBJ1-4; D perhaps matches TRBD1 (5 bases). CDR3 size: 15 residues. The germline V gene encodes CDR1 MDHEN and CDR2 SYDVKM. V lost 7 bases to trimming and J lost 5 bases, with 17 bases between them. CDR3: CASTPPRGGNEKLFF. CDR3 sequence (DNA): TGTGCCAGCACCCCTCCGAGGGGAGGGAATGAAAAACTGTTTTTT.

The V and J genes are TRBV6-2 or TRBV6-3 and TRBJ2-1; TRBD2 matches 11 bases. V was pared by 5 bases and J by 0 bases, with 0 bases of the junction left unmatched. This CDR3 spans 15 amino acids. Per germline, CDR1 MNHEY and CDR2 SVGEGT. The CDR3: CASSTSGGSYNEQFF. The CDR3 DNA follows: TGTGCCAGCAGTACTAGCGGGGGCTCCTACAATGAGCAGTTCTTC.

In nucleotides, the CDR3 is TGTGCCAGCAGTGAAGCGTGGGGGGGAGGGGCGACCCAGTACTTC. This codes for CASSEAWGGGATQYF. The V and J genes are TRBV6-1 and TRBJ2-5; TRBD2 matches 7 bases. Germline lookup yields CDR1 MNHNS and CDR2 SASEGT. This CDR3 has 15 amino acids. V lost 0 bases, J lost 7 bases, and 8 bases stayed unmatched.

CDR3 nucleotides: TGTGCCAGCAGTCCAACAGGGGGGACAGGGACTAACTATGGCTACACCTTC. Translating gives CASSPTGGTGTNYGYTF. The J gene is TRBJ1-2, the V gene TRBV6-4; 9 bases are a match to TRBD1. Germline-derived CDR1 and CDR2 are MRHNA and SNTAGT. With V trimmed by 5 bases and J by 0 bases, 10 bases remained unmatched. CDR3 length: 17 residues.

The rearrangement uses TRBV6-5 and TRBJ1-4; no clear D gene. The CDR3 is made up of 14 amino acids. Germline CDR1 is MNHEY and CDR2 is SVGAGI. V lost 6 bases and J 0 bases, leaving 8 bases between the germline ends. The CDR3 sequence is CASRQRATNEKLFF. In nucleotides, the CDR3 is TGTGCCAGCAGGCAGCGGGCAACTAATGAAAAACTGTTTTTT.

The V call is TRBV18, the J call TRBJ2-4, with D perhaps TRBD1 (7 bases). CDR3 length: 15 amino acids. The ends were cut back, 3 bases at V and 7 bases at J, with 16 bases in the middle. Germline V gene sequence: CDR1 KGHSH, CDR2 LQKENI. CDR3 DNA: TGTGCCAGCTCACCTCAGGGGGGCAATATGAACATTCAGTACTTC. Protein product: CASSPQGGNMNIQYF.